The text below deals with one T cell receptor (beta chain). Its antigen is unidentified. These data come from a study of CXCR3-negative and CXCR3-positive naive CD8 T cells. Germline V CDR1 and CDR2: LGHDT, YNNKEL (reference sequence). The CDR3 is made up of 11 amino acids. UMI-labeled 5' RACE yielded the TRB cDNA libraries. TCRdb derives one entry per CDR3 protein from the 5' RACE reads, leaving out DNA. Its listing shows fewer than 95,000 distinct CDR3 sequences. Naive cells were sorted as CD45RO-, CCR7+, CD27+ and CD95-. Study-level points and caveats: For naive cells, CXCR3-negative and CXCR3-positive subsets had similar TRBV-TRBJ usage; for memory cells, usage differed. CXCR3-positive naive cells carried more hydrophobic TRB CDR3s than CXCR3-negative ones. High diversity, comparable across both naive subsets, contrasted with much lower diversity in memory CD8+ cells.

The receptor comes from a human donor in good health. Some clones in this sample may be carry-over from other donors' samples. Sequencing used naive CXCR3- CD8+ T cells from blood. Documented subset: CD45RO-CCR7+CD27+CD95- naive CD8+ T cells lacking CXCR3 (TNR3-). This sequence joins TRBV3-1 and TRBJ2-1. CDR3: CASSQGYEQYF.